These T cell receptor beta chains were read from a single sample in a study of shared clonotypes between healthy human individuals. Sequenced by immunoSEQ multiplex PCR; TCRdb stores in-frame clones only, minus some. The sample contains around 750,000 clones, less than 85% of which appear only once. Sequencing was performed on memory CD4+ T cells sorted from blood. The origin of the receptors is a woman in her thirties in good health. The CDR3 runs from the conserved cysteine through the conserved F or W. A D gene is named only where the DNA matches it firmly. Expanded clones are given a class, and other clones once, few, many or no size at all.

clone_size	v_call	j_call	d_call	cdr3_aa	cdr3_nt
many	TRBV19	TRBJ1-1	-	CASTAGPNTEAFF	TGTGCCAGTACCGCAGGTCCGAACACTGAAGCTTTCTTT
-	TRBV5-4	TRBJ2-5	TRBD2	CASSRASGTQETQYF	TGTGCCAGCAGCCGGGCTAGCGGAACTCAAGAGACCCAGTACTTC
-	TRBV7-2	TRBJ2-1	-	CASSSMRGSEQFF	TGTGCCAGCAGCTCGATGCGGGGTAGTGAGCAGTTCTTC
medium-sized	TRBV7-9	TRBJ1-2	-	CASSLVRQGYTF	TGTGCCAGCAGCTTAGTAAGGCAAGGCTACACCTTC
-	TRBV6-5	TRBJ2-7	-	CASSYSPGAEQYF	TGTGCCAGCAGTTACTCGCCGGGAGCCGAGCAGTACTTC
-	TRBV28	TRBJ2-3	-	CASSAISTDTQYF	TGTGCCAGCAGCGCGATTAGCACAGATACGCAGTATTTT
few	TRBV5-1	TRBJ1-2	-	CASSLDGTINNYGYTF	TGCGCCAGCAGCTTGGACGGGACAATAAATAACTATGGCTACACCTTC
-	TRBV28	TRBJ1-3	-	CASSFPAVSGNTIYF	TGTGCCAGCAGTTTCCCGGCGGTCTCTGGAAACACCATATATTTT
-	TRBV4-1	TRBJ1-2	-	CASSQDPTNKGGRFYGYTF	TGCGCCAGCAGCCAAGATCCTACCAATAAGGGGGGCCGATTCTATGGCTACACCTTC
few	TRBV6-5	TRBJ2-1	TRBD2	CASSPRLAGGNEQFF	TGTGCCAGCAGTCCCCGGTTAGCGGGAGGAAATGAGCAGTTCTTC
-	TRBV6-6	TRBJ1-5	-	CASSSAGMGNQPQHF	TGTGCCAGCAGCAGCGCAGGCATGGGCAATCAGCCCCAGCATTTT
-	TRBV7-3	TRBJ2-1	TRBD1	CASSRGQGNEQFF	TGTGCCAGCAGCCGTGGACAGGGGAATGAGCAGTTCTTC
-	TRBV28	TRBJ2-3	TRBD2	CASSETSGRAKQDTQYF	TGTGCCAGCAGTGAGACTAGCGGGAGGGCCAAGCAAGATACGCAGTATTTT
-	TRBV4-1	TRBJ1-2	-	CASSQVGEQTNYGYTF	TGCGCCAGCAGCCAAGTGGGGGAACAGACTAACTATGGCTACACCTTC
-	TRBV6-6	TRBJ1-4	-	CASCSGNEKLFF	TGTGCCAGCTGCTCAGGGAATGAAAAACTGTTTTTT
-	TRBV28	TRBJ2-7	-	CASSLDSHEQYF	TGTGCCAGCAGTTTGGACAGCCACGAGCAGTACTTC
-	TRBV19	TRBJ1-5	-	CASSTLKGGNQPQHF	TGTGCCAGTAGTACCCTGAAGGGCGGGAATCAGCCCCAGCATTTT
-	TRBV6-5	TRBJ2-5	-	CASSYSTETQYF	TGTGCCAGCAGTTACTCGACAGAGACCCAGTACTTC
-	TRBV30	TRBJ2-5	-	CAWSISGPQETQYF	TGTGCCTGGAGTATCAGCGGTCCCCAAGAGACCCAGTACTTC
-	TRBV7-2	TRBJ2-3	-	CASSLAAQGTDTQYF	TGTGCCAGCAGCTTAGCGGCACAGGGCACAGATACGCAGTATTTT
-	TRBV7-2	TRBJ2-7	TRBD2	CASSALAGVSYEQYF	TGTGCCAGCAGCGCACTAGCGGGAGTATCCTACGAGCAGTACTTC
-	TRBV25-1	TRBJ1-4	TRBD1	CASSATGTVGKLFF	TGTGCCAGCAGTGCAACCGGGACAGTTGGAAAACTGTTTTTT
-	TRBV6-5	TRBJ2-3	-	CASSYAPSVADTQYF	TGTGCCAGCAGTTACGCGCCTAGCGTTGCAGATACGCAGTATTTT